This TCR beta chain was observed in a study of blood T cell repertoires in COVID-19. There are 14 residues in the CDR3. The germline V gene encodes CDR1 SGHKS and CDR2 YYEKEE (reference sequence). V was cut by 2 bases and J by 0 bases, with 9 bases left in between. As handled by the study authors: Using reference gene primer amplification, nucleated cell counts were estimated. Produced via immunoSEQ multiplex PCR; TCRdb's table is partial and in-frame only. The DNA was the basis for D and trimming; V, J and clone size are from that table. The data contain about 440,000 clones, about 91% of them singletons.

The chain employs TRBV5-5 and TRBJ2-7; tentative D call: TRBD1 (5 bases). This clonotype was sampled from a woman in her 50s with COVID-19, enrolled during active disease. The sequencing sample was made of peripheral blood. CDR3 amino acids: CASSFRQHSYEQYF. The CDR3, as DNA: TGTGCCAGCAGCTTCCGACAGCACTCCTACGAGCAGTACTTC.